This T cell receptor beta chain stems from a study of blood T cell repertoires in COVID-19. About the study: Nucleic acid was either cDNA or gDNA, and it came from T cells, B-cell-depleted T cells, or PBMCs.

The V gene's germline CDR1 is MGHRA and CDR2 YSYEKL. V gave up 4 bases and J gave up 7 bases; unmatched junction bases: 5. The CDR3 runs to 14 residues. Repertoires were generated with immunoSEQ multiplex PCR, while TCRdb's copy carries only in-frame clones and drops some. This table has about 64,000 clones, 65% to 90% appearing once. This sequence was found in a man in his fifties with active COVID-19. The sample comprised peripheral blood. V gene TRBV4-1 combines with J gene TRBJ2-4; 9 bases are a match to TRBD2. The CDR3 loop is CASSRGTSRNIQYF. The DNA for the CDR3 is TGCGCCAGCAGCCGTGGGACTAGCAGGAACATTCAGTACTTC.